This TCR beta chain was documented in a study of T cells in localized non-small cell lung cancer. Method: immunoSEQ multiplex PCR; TCRdb's copy keeps in-frame clones and lacks some. The table has around 1,000 clones, 22% seen once; the top ten hold 17%. V trimming: 3 bases; J trimming: 5 bases; junction bases outside the gene matches: 4. The CDR3 covers 13 residues. The germline gives CDR1 SQVTM, CDR2 ANQGSEA. The sequencing used normal lung tissue next to the tumor, collected before any cancer treatment. This receptor was obtained from a woman aged 35-75 years with stage I lung adenocarcinoma. The chain employs TRBV29-1 and TRBJ2-5, with TRBD1 matching 9 bases. As DNA, the CDR3 is TGCAGCGTTGAGCGACAGGGGGTGGAGACCCAGTACTTC. It codes for CSVERQGVETQYF.